This T cell receptor (beta chain) was sequenced in a study of control samples from healthy donors and cancer patients. The germline V gene has CDR1 MNHEY and CDR2 SMNVEV (reference sequence). The length of the CDR3 is 13 residues. Trimming cost V 7 bases and J 4 bases; bases outside gene matches: 7. This clone has a handful of counts. Only in-frame clones appear in the TCRdb table, and some are missing; sequencing was by immunoSEQ multiplex PCR. This sample carries 50,000 to 55,000 clones, about 92% of them seen once, and the ten largest clones take 1.6%. The sequenced material came from PBMCs. This sequence joins TRBV27 and TRBJ2-7; 7 nucleotides match TRBD1. This sequence was found in a man aged 40-49 years with colorectal cancer. The CDR3, as DNA: TGTGCCAGCAAGACAGGGCTCACGTACGAGCAGTACTTC. Its protein is CASKTGLTYEQYF.